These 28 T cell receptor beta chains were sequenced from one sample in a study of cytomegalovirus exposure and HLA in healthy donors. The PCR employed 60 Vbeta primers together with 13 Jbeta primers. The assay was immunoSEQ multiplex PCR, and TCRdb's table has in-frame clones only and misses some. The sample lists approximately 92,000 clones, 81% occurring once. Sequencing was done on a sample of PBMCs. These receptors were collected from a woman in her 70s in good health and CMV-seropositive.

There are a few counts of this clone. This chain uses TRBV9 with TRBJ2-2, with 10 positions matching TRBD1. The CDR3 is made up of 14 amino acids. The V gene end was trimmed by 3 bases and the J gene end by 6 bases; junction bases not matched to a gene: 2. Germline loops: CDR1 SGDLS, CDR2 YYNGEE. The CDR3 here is CASSGTGGAGELFF. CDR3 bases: TGTGCCAGCAGCGGGACAGGGGGAGCCGGGGAGCTGTTTTTT.

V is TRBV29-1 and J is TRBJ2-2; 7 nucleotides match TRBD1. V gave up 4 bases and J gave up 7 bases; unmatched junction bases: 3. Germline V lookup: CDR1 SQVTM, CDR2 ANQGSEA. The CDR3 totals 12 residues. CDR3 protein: CSVVSGGGELFF. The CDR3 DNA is TGCAGCGTTGTATCAGGGGGCGGGGAGCTGTTTTTT.

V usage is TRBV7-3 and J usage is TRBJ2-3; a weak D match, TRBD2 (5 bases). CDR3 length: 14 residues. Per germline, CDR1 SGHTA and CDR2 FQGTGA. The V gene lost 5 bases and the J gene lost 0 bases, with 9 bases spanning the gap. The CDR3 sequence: CASSGRASTDTQYF. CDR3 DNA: TGTGCCAGCAGCGGGAGAGCTAGCACAGATACGCAGTATTTT.

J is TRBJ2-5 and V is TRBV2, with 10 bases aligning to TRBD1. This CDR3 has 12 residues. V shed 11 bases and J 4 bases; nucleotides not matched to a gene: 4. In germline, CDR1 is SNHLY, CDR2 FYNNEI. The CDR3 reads CAGQGDIETQYF. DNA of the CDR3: TGTGCCGGACAGGGGGATATAGAGACCCAGTACTTC.

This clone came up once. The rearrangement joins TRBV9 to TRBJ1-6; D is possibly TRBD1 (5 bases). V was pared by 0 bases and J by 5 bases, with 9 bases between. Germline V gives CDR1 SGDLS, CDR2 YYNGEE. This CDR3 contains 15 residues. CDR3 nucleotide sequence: TGTGCCAGCAGCGTAGTAGCAGGGAATAATTCACCCCTCCACTTT. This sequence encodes CASSVVAGNNSPLHF.

CDR3 DNA sequence: TGTGCCAGCAGCTCCAAAGTGGCCACCTACAATGAGCAGTTCTTC. It specifies CASSSKVATYNEQFF. The chain uses TRBV7-3 and TRBJ2-1; D is uncertain. The CDR3 loop spans 15 amino acids. Germline CDR1 and CDR2: SGHTA and FQGTGA. Trimming took 4 bases from V and 2 from J, leaving 12 bases between them.

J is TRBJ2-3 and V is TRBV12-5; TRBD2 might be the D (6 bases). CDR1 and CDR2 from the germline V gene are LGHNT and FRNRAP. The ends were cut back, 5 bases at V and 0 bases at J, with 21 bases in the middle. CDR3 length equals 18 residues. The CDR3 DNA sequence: TGTGCTAGTGGTCCTCAGGAGACCTGGGGGACTAGCACAGATACGCAGTATTTT. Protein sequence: CASGPQETWGTSTDTQYF.

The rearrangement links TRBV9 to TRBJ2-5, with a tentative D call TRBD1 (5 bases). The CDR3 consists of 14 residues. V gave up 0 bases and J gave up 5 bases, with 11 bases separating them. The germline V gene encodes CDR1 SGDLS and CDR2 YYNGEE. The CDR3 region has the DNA TGTGCCAGCAGCGTAGGAGTGGGGCCGGAGACCCAGTACTTC. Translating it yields CASSVGVGPETQYF.

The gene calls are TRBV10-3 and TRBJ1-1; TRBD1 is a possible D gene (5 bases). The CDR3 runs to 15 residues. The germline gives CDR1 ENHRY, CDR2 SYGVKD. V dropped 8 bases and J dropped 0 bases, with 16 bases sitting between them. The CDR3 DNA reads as TGTGCCATCGGGGGGGTTGGGTCCTTGAACACTGAAGCTTTCTTT. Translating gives CAIGGVGSLNTEAFF.

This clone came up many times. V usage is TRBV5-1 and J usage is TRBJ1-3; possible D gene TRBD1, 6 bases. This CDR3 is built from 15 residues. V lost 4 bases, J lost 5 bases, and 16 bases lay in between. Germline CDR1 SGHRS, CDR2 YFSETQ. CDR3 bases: TGCGCCAGCAGCAATGAGGGGGGGCCCAGAAACACCATATATTTT. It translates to CASSNEGGPRNTIYF.

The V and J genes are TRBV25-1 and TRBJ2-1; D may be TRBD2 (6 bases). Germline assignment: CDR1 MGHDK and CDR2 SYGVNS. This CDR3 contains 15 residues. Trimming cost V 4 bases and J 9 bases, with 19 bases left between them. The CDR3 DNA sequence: TGTGCCAGCAGTGCCCTTGGAGGTAGCGGAGGTGAGCAGTTCTTC. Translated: CASSALGGSGGEQFF.

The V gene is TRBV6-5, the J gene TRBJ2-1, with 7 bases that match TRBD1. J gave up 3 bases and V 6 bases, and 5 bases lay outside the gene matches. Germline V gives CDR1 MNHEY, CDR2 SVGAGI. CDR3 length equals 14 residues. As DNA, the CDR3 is TGTGCCAGCAGCCGACAGGGAAGCTACAATGAGCAGTTCTTC. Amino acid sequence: CASSRQGSYNEQFF.

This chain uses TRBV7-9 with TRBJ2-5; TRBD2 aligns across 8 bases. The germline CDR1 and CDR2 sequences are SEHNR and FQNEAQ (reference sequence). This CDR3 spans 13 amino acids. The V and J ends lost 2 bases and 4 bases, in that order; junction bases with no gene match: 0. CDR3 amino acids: CASSLLAGETQYF. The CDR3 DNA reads TGTGCCAGCAGCTTACTAGCGGGAGAGACCCAGTACTTC. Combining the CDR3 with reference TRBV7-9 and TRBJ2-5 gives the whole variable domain DTGVSQNPRHKITKRGQNVTFRCDPISEHNRLYWYRQTLGQGPEFLTYFQNEAQLEKSRLLSDRFSAERPKGSFSTLEIQRTEQGDSAMYLCASSLLAGETQYFGPGTRLLVL.

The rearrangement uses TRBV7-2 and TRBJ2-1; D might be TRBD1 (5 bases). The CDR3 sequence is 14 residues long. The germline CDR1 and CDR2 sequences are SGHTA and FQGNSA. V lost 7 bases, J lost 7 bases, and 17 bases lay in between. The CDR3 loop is CASIQGAAQNEQFF. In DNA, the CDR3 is TGTGCCAGCATTCAGGGTGCGGCACAGAATGAGCAGTTCTTC.

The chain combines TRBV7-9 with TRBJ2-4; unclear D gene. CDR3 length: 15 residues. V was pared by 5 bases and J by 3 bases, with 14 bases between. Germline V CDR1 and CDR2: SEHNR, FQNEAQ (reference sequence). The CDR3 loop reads CASSPARFGKNIQYF. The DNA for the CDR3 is TGTGCCAGCAGCCCCGCCAGGTTTGGCAAAAACATTCAGTACTTC. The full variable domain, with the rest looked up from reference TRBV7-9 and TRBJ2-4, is DTGVSQNPRHKITKRGQNVTFRCDPISEHNRLYWYRQTLGQGPEFLTYFQNEAQLEKSRLLSDRFSAERPKGSFSTLEIQRTEQGDSAMYLCASSPARFGKNIQYFGAGTRLSVL.

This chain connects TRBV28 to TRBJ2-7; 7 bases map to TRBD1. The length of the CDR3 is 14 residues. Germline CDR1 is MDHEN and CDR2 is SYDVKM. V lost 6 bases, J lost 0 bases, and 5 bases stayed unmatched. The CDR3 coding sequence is TGTGCCAGCAGCATTAACAGGGGCTCCTACGAGCAGTACTTC. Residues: CASSINRGSYEQYF.

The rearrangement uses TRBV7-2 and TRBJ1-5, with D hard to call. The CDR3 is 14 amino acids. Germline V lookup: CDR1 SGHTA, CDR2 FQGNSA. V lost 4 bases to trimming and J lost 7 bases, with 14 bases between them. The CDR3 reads CASSSLSRMQPQHF. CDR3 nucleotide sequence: TGTGCCAGCAGCTCTCTAAGTCGAATGCAGCCCCAGCATTTT.

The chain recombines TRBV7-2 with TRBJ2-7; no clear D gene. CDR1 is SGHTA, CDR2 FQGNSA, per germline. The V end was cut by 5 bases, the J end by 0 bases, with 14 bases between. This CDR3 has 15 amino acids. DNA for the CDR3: TGTGCCAGCAGCGCCTACGGCAGGCTCTCCTACGAGCAGTACTTC. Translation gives CASSAYGRLSYEQYF.

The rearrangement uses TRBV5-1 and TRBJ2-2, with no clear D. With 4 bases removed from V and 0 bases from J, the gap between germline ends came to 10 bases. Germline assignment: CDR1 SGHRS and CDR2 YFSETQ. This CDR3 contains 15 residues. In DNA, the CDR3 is TGCGCCAGCAGCCTAGACGGCGCGAACACCGGGGAGCTGTTTTTT. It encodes CASSLDGANTGELFF.

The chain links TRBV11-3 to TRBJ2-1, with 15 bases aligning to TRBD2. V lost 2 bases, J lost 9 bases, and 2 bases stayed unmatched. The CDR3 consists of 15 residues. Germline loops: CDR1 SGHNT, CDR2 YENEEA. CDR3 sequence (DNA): TGTGCCAGCAGCTTAAGGACTAGCGGGAGGGCTGAGCAGTTCTTC. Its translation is CASSLRTSGRAEQFF.

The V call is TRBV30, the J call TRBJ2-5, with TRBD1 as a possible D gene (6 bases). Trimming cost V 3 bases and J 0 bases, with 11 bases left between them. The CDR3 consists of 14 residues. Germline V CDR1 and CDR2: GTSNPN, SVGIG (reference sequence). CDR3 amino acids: CAWRKTGNQETQYF. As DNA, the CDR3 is TGTGCCTGGAGAAAAACAGGGAACCAAGAGACCCAGTACTTC.

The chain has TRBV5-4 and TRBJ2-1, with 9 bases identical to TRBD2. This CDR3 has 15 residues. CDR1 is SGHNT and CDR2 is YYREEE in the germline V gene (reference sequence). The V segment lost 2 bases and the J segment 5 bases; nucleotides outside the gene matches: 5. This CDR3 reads CASSFGGRGNNEQFF. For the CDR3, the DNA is TGTGCCAGCAGCTTTGGCGGGAGGGGAAACAATGAGCAGTTCTTC. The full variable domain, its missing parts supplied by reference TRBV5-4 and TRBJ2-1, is ETGVTQSPTHLIKTRGQQVTLRCSSQSGHNTVSWYQQALGQGPQFIFQYYREEENGRGNFPPRFSGLQFPNYSSELNVNALELDDSALYLCASSFGGRGNNEQFFGPGTRLTVL.

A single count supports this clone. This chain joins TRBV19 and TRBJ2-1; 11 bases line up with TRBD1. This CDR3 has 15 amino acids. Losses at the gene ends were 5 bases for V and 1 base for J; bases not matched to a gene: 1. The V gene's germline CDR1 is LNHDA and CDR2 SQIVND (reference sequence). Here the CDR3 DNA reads TGTGCCAGTAGTGGACAGGGGGCATCCTACAATGAGCAGTTCTTC. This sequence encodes CASSGQGASYNEQFF.

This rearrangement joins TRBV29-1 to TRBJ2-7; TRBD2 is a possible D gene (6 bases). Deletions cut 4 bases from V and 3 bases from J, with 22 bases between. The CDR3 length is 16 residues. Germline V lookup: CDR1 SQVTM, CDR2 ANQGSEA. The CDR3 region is CSVGGEWTTLNYEQYF. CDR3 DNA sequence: TGCAGCGTTGGGGGAGAATGGACTACCTTGAACTACGAGCAGTACTTC.

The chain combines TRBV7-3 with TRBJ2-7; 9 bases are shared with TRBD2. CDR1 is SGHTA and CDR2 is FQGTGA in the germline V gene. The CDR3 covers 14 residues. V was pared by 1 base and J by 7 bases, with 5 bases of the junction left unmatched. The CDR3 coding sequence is TGTGCCAGCAGCTTAATAGCGGGAGTGGATGAGCAGTACTTC. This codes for CASSLIAGVDEQYF.

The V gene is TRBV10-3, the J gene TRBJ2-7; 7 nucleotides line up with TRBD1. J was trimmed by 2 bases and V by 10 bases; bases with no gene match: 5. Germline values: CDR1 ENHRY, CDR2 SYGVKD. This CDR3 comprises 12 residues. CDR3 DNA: TGTGCCACGAGACAGGGAACCTACGAGCAGTACTTC. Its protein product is CATRQGTYEQYF.

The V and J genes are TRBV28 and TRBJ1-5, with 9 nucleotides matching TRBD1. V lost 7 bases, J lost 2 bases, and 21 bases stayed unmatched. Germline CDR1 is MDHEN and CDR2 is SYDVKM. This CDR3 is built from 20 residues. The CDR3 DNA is TGTGCCAGCATCTCCCCCCTGGGGGGACAGGGAGCGGTGGGCAATCAGCCCCAGCATTTT. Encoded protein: CASISPLGGQGAVGNQPQHF.

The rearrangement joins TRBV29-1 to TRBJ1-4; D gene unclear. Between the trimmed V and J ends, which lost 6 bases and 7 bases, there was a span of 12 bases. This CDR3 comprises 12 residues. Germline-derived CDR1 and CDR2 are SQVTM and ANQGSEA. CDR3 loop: CSVAWAGEKLFF. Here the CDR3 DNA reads TGCAGCGTCGCGTGGGCAGGTGAAAAACTGTTTTTT.